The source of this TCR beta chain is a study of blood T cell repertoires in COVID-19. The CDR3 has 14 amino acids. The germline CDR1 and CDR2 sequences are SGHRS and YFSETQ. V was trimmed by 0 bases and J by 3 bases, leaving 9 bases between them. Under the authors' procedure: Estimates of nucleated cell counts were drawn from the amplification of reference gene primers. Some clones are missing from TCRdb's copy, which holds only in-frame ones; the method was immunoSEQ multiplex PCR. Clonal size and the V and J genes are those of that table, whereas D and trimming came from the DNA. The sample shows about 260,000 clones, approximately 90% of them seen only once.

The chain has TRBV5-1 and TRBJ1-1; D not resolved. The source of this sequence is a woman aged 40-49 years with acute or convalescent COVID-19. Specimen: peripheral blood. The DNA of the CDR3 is TGCGCCAGCAGCTTGGAATCCCTTGACACTGAAGCTTTCTTT. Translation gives CASSLESLDTEAFF.